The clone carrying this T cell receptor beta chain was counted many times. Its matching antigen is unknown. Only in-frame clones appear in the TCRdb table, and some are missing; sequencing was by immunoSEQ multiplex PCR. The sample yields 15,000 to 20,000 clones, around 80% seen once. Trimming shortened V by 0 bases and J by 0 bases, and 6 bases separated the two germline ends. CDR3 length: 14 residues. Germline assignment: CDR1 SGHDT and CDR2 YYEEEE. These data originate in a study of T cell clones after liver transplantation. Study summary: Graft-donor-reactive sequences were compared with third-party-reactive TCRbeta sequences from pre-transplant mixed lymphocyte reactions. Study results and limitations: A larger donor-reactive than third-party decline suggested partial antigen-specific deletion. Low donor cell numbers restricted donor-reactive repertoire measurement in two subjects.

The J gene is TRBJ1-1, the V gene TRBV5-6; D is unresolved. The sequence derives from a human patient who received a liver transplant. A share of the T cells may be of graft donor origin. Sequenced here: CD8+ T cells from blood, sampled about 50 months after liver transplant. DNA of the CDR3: TGTGCCAGCAGCTTGGCCAGATTGAACACTGAAGCTTTCTTT. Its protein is CASSLARLNTEAFF.